A single sample gave rise to the 20 T cell receptor beta chains below, sequenced in a study of cytomegalovirus exposure and HLA in healthy donors. The primer mix had 60 Vbeta and 13 Jbeta primers. Profiled with immunoSEQ multiplex PCR; TCRdb holds only in-frame clones, not every one. The data hold approximately 100,000 clones, with about 77% observed a single time. The sequenced sample was PBMCs. All receptors derive from a woman younger than 30 in good health and CMV-seropositive.

This rearrangement joins TRBV28 to TRBJ1-2; tentatively, D is TRBD1 (5 bases). Trimming cost V 3 bases and J 7 bases, with 9 bases left between them. Germline CDR1 reads MDHEN; CDR2 reads SYDVKM. This CDR3 comprises 12 residues. This chain's CDR3 is CASSLGGSGYTF. The CDR3 nucleotides are TGTGCCAGCAGTTTGGGGGGATCTGGCTACACCTTC.

The chain recombines TRBV5-1 with TRBJ2-3; D ambiguous. The germline gives CDR1 SGHRS, CDR2 YFSETQ. V gave up 0 bases and J gave up 0 bases, with 11 bases separating them. The CDR3 is 16 amino acids. In DNA form, the CDR3 reads TGCGCCAGCAGCTTGGACGCCAGTGTAAGCACAGATACGCAGTATTTT. Its protein is CASSLDASVSTDTQYF.

This sequence joins TRBV30 and TRBJ2-6; D remains ambiguous. Germline assignment: CDR1 GTSNPN and CDR2 SVGIG (reference sequence). This CDR3 is built from 13 residues. Trimming left V 4 bases short and J 2 bases short, with 6 bases between. The CDR3 loop reads CAWKTAGANVLTF. CDR3 nucleotide sequence: TGTGCCTGGAAAACAGCTGGGGCCAACGTCCTGACTTTC. Based on the CDR3 plus reference TRBV30 and TRBJ2-6, the full variable domain is SQTIHQWPATLVQPVGSPLSLECTVEGTSNPNLYWYRQAAGRGLQLLFYSVGIGQISSEVPQNLSASRPQDRQFILSSKKLLLSDSGFYLCAWKTAGANVLTFGAGSRLTVL.

The gene calls are TRBV4-2 and TRBJ2-2, with D uncertain. This CDR3 region has 14 residues. V lost 0 bases and J lost 5, with 7 bases in between. The germline CDR1 and CDR2 sequences are LGHNA and YNFKEQ. In DNA form, the CDR3 reads TGTGCCAGCAGCCAAGAGGCCAGTACCGGGGAGCTGTTTTTT. It is translated as CASSQEASTGELFF.

The table lists this clone with a count of one. This chain links TRBV5-4 with TRBJ2-7; the match to TRBD2 covers 7 bases. V lost 4 bases and J lost 4; bases outside the gene matches: 17. CDR1 is SGHNT, CDR2 YYREEE, per germline (reference sequence). This CDR3 is 17 amino acids long. The CDR3 DNA reads TGTGCCAGCAGCCCCTTTCCAGCGGGAAATCCCTTTTACGAGCAGTACTTC. It encodes CASSPFPAGNPFYEQYF.

The chain recombines TRBV28 with TRBJ2-7; 11 bases align to TRBD2. Trimming at V came to 4 bases and at J to 5 bases, leaving 4 bases not matched to a gene. Germline-derived CDR1 and CDR2 are MDHEN and SYDVKM. The CDR3 length is 14 residues. CDR3 sequence reads: CASSSSGRTNEQYF. CDR3 in DNA: TGTGCCAGCAGTTCTAGCGGGAGGACCAACGAGCAGTACTTC.

This rearrangement joins TRBV25-1 to TRBJ2-2; D might be TRBD1 (5 bases). Germline CDR1 and CDR2: MGHDK and SYGVNS. This CDR3 has 14 residues. V was shortened by 3 bases and J by 5 bases, with 10 bases between the two germline ends. The CDR3 loop is CASSEGPGTGELFF. The CDR3 nucleotides read TGTGCCAGCAGTGAGGGGCCTGGGACCGGGGAGCTGTTTTTT.

This clone has just a few counts. This chain connects TRBV9 to TRBJ1-1; the D gene is possibly TRBD1 (5 bases). This CDR3 region has 14 residues. CDR1 is SGDLS and CDR2 is YYNGEE in the germline V gene. Trimming stripped 4 bases from V and 4 bases from J, with 14 bases between. CDR3 sequence reads: CASSPSPGGTEAFF. CDR3 coding DNA: TGTGCCAGCAGCCCGTCACCGGGGGGCACTGAAGCTTTCTTT.

The genes are TRBV4-3 and TRBJ2-7, with 9 bases that match TRBD2. Germline assignment: CDR1 LGHNA and CDR2 YSLEER. V trimming: 4 bases; J trimming: 9 bases; junction bases outside the gene matches: 10. The CDR3 covers 14 residues. CDR3: CASSPGLADLGQYF. DNA of the CDR3: TGCGCCAGCAGCCCGGGACTAGCTGACCTAGGGCAGTACTTC.

DNA of the CDR3: TGTGCCAGCAGCGTAGCCGACTATGGCTACACCTTC. Its translation is CASSVADYGYTF. The J gene is TRBJ1-2, the V gene TRBV9; D unclear. CDR1 SGDLS and CDR2 YYNGEE come from the germline V gene. V gave up 0 bases and J gave up 3 bases, with 3 bases separating them. CDR3 length: 12 amino acids. Based on the CDR3 plus reference TRBV9 and TRBJ1-2, the full variable domain is DSGVTQTPKHLITATGQRVTLRCSPRSGDLSVYWYQQSLDQGLQFLIQYYNGEERAKGNILERFSAQQFPDLHSELNLSSLELGDSALYFCASSVADYGYTFGSGTRLTVV.

The rearrangement uses TRBV10-3 and TRBJ1-1; 7 nucleotides align to TRBD1. The CDR3 covers 14 residues. CDR1 and CDR2 from the germline V gene are ENHRY and SYGVKD. Losses at the gene ends were 8 bases for V and 1 base for J; bases not matched to a gene: 7. CDR3: CAIHPGQPNTEAFF. The CDR3, as DNA: TGTGCCATCCACCCGGGACAGCCGAACACTGAAGCTTTCTTT.

As DNA, the CDR3 is TGCGCCAGCAGCCAAGATTTGGCGGGTCGAGACGAGCAGTACTTC. It codes for CASSQDLAGRDEQYF. The chain couples TRBV4-3 to TRBJ2-7, with D possibly matching TRBD2 (5 bases). The germline gives CDR1 LGHNA, CDR2 YSLEER. This CDR3 is 15 amino acids long. Trimming left V 0 bases short and J 5 bases short, with 14 bases between.

The V gene is TRBV10-3, the J gene TRBJ2-7, with a tentative D call TRBD2 (6 bases). Germline V gives CDR1 ENHRY, CDR2 SYGVKD. The CDR3 covers 14 residues. The ends were cut back, 3 bases at V and 7 bases at J, with 16 bases in the middle. The CDR3 reads CAISEPGGKDEQYF. The CDR3 DNA reads TGTGCCATCAGTGAACCCGGGGGAAAGGATGAGCAGTACTTC.

V is TRBV7-3 and J is TRBJ2-3; 7 nucleotides agree with TRBD2. Germline-derived CDR1 and CDR2 are SGHTA and FQGTGA. This CDR3 comprises 17 residues. V shed 5 bases, J shed 0 bases, and the junction held 11 bases outside the gene matches. CDR3 amino acids: CASSPPGSSGSTDTQYF. DNA for the CDR3: TGTGCCAGCAGCCCCCCCGGGTCTAGCGGTAGCACAGATACGCAGTATTTT.

A few counts support this clone. This sequence joins TRBV5-1 and TRBJ1-2; D not certain. V shed 2 bases and J shed 5 bases, with 7 bases lying between them. The CDR3 sequence is 12 residues long. Germline values: CDR1 SGHRS, CDR2 YFSETQ. CDR3 sequence reads: CASSFDTYGYTF. Written as DNA, the CDR3 is TGCGCCAGCAGCTTTGACACGTATGGCTACACCTTC.

The chain recombines TRBV30 with TRBJ2-7; 7 bases map to TRBD1. The CDR3 sequence is 15 residues long. Trimming removed 0 bases from V and 7 bases from J; junction bases left unmatched: 12. The germline V gene has CDR1 GTSNPN and CDR2 SVGIG (reference sequence). CDR3 nucleotide sequence: TGTGCCTGGAGTGTAAAGGGGGCAGGAACATGGGAGCAGTACTTC. Translation: CAWSVKGAGTWEQYF. The full variable domain, with the rest looked up from reference TRBV30 and TRBJ2-7, is SQTIHQWPATLVQPVGSPLSLECTVEGTSNPNLYWYRQAAGRGLQLLFYSVGIGQISSEVPQNLSASRPQDRQFILSSKKLLLSDSGFYLCAWSVKGAGTWEQYFGPGTRLTVT.

This clone came up once. The rearrangement joins TRBV5-1 to TRBJ2-1; TRBD2 is a possible D gene (5 bases). The CDR3 loop spans 16 amino acids. CDR1 is SGHRS, CDR2 YFSETQ, per germline. V was clipped by 0 bases and J by 8 bases, with 18 bases between them. In nucleotides, the CDR3 is TGCGCCAGCAGCTTGGGTGTAGGCTCCTTCGGGGATGAGCAGTTCTTC. Protein sequence: CASSLGVGSFGDEQFF.

Only one count was recorded for this clone. The chain carries TRBV5-5 and TRBJ2-3, with 7 bases matching TRBD1. The junction had 3 bases not matched to a gene; V was cut back by 5 bases and J by 3 bases. Germline CDR1 reads SGHKS; CDR2 reads YYEKEE (reference sequence). This CDR3 is 13 amino acids long. The CDR3 spells CASRTQGTDTQYF. The CDR3 DNA sequence: TGTGCCAGCAGAACACAGGGGACAGATACGCAGTATTTT.

V and J are TRBV2 and TRBJ1-4; D uncertain. The germline CDR1 and CDR2 sequences are SNHLY and FYNNEI. Between the trimmed V and J ends, which lost 1 base and 7 bases, there was a span of 19 bases. This CDR3 comprises 17 residues. The CDR3, as DNA: TGTGCCAGCAGTGAAGGCGCGTCTGGTAGCCCTTCTGAAAAACTGTTTTTT. Amino acids: CASSEGASGSPSEKLFF.

CDR3 loop: CASSLGLAGVSTDTQYF. CDR3 sequence (DNA): TGTGCCAGCAGCTTGGGGTTAGCGGGAGTCTCGACAGATACGCAGTATTTT. The chain uses TRBV5-6 and TRBJ2-3; 9 bases fit TRBD2. The CDR3 length is 17 residues. J gave up 3 bases and V 0 bases, and 8 bases lay outside the gene matches. The germline gives CDR1 SGHDT, CDR2 YYEEEE.